This TCR beta chain was sequenced during a study of regulatory T cells in long-lasting Graves disease. Study summary: Those with persistent Graves' disease had received antithyroid drugs for over 5 years with positive TSH receptor antibodies.

To make TCR beta libraries, researchers used iRepertoire HTBI primers and Arm-PCR of CDR3 regions. In TCRdb, the multiplex PCR reads were re-called with MiXCR into one record per CDR3 protein. There are about 340,000 distinct CDR3 sequences in the sample; around a fifth occur only once, and 25% to 35% lies in the top ten. V lost 4 bases, J lost 3 bases, and 15 bases lay in between. The CDR3 is 14 amino acids. From germline, CDR1 is SQVTM and CDR2 ANQGSEA. Time point specified: persistent/refractory GD, antithyroid drugs over 5 years with positive TRAb. Following extraction of RNA from PBMCs, that RNA was used to make the TCR library. Diagnosing Graves' disease relied on the American Thyroid Association guidelines. Overall study findings and caveats: TCR diversity was lower in persistent than newly diagnosed Graves' disease. Between persistent patients, about 2,800 public clonotypes were shared, exceeding the 900 to 1,000 shared between new patients.

This clonotype was picked up many times. Its target is not known. The sequencing used peripheral blood mononuclear cells (PBMCs), collected when the disease was refractory, from a patient treated with antithyroid drugs. This TCR derives from a female donor with Graves disease. The chain carries TRBV29-1 and TRBJ1-2; D perhaps matches TRBD1 (6 bases). For the CDR3, the DNA is TGCAGCGTTGGGTCGCGGGGGGCGTACTATGGCTACACCTTC. It translates to CSVGSRGAYYGYTF.